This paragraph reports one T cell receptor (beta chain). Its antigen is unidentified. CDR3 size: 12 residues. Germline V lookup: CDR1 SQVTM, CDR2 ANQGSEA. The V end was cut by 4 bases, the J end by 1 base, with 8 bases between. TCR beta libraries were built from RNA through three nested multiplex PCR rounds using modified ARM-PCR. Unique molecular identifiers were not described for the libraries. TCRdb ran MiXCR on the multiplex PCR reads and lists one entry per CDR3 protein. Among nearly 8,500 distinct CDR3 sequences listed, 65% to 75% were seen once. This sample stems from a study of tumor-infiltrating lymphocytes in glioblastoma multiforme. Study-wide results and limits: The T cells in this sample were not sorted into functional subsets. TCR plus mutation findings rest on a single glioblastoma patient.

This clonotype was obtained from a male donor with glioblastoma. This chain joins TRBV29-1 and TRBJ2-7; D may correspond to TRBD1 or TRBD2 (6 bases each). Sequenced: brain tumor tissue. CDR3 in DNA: TGCAGCGTTGCGGGGGCATCCTACGAGCAGTACTTC. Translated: CSVAGASYEQYF.